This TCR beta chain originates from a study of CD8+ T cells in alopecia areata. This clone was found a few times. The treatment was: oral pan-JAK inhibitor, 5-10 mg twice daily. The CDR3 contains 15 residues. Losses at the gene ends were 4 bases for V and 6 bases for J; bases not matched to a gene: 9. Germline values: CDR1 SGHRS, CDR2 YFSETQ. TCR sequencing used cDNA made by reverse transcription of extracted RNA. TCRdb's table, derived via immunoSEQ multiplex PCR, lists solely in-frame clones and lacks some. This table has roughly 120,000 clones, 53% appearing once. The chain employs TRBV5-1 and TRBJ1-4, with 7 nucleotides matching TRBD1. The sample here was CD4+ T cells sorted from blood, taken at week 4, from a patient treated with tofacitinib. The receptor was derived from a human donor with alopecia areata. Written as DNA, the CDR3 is TGCGCCAGCAGCACGACCGGGACAGACGATGAAAAACTGTTTTTT. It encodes CASSTTGTDDEKLFF.